The 26 T cell receptor beta chains below were found in one sample sequenced in a study of regulatory T cells in long-lasting Graves disease. Specified time point: newly diagnosed GD, antithyroid drugs for less than 3 months. With RNA extracted from PBMCs as input, the TCR library was made. Researchers made TCR beta libraries by using iRepertoire HTBI primers and running Arm-PCR on CDR3 regions. In TCRdb, the multiplex PCR reads were re-called with MiXCR into one record per CDR3 protein. Among 300,000 to 400,000 distinct CDR3 sequences listed, around a sixth were seen once. The sample was peripheral blood mononuclear cells (PBMCs), taken at new diagnosis, from a patient treated with antithyroid drugs. The receptors were sampled from a female donor with Graves disease.

V gene TRBV7-9 combines with J gene TRBJ2-5; maybe TRBD1 (5 bases). This CDR3 comprises 15 residues. The germline V gene encodes CDR1 SEHNR and CDR2 FQNEAQ (reference sequence). V was pared by 0 bases and J by 3 bases, with 11 bases between. The CDR3 loop is CASSLASQGEETQYF. The CDR3 nucleotides are TGTGCCAGCAGCTTAGCCAGCCAGGGCGAAGAGACCCAGTACTTC.

This clonotype was counted many times. V gene TRBV15 combines with J gene TRBJ2-6; D uncertain. The CDR3 has 16 residues. With 1 base removed from V and 0 bases from J, the gap between germline ends came to 7 bases. Germline V CDR1 and CDR2: LNHNV, YYDKDF (reference sequence). This CDR3 is CATSRGHGSGANVLTF. In nucleotides, the CDR3 is TGTGCCACCAGCAGAGGGCATGGCTCTGGGGCCAACGTCCTGACTTTC.

This clonotype was counted at least ten times. The chain is built from TRBV6-1 and TRBJ2-5; D unresolved. V lost 5 bases to trimming and J lost 1 base, with 20 bases between them. Per the germline V gene, CDR1 is MNHNS and CDR2 is SASEGT. This CDR3 has 17 residues. In DNA, the CDR3 is TGTGCCAGCAGTCAAGGGTGGGGATCCCTCTCCCAAGAGACCCAGTACTTC. Translated, it gives CASSQGWGSLSQETQYF.

This clonotype has just a few counts. A much more abundant neighbour one base away suggests this may be a read error. This chain links TRBV10-3 with TRBJ1-4; D gene unclear. The CDR3 is 16 amino acids. CDR1 is ENHRY, CDR2 SYGVKD, per germline. With 7 bases removed from V and 5 bases from J, the gap between germline ends came to 20 bases. CDR3 region: CAITPEQTAPNEKLFF. CDR3 nucleotide sequence: TGTGCCATCACCCCGGAACAGACCGCTCCCAATGAAAAACTGTTTTTT.

This clonotype was observed a few times. V usage is TRBV19 and J usage is TRBJ1-1; no clear D gene. Germline assignment: CDR1 LNHDA and CDR2 SQIVND (reference sequence). CDR3 size: 14 residues. Trimming pared 1 base from V and 4 bases from J, leaving 10 bases between. The CDR3 reads CASSIVGEITEAFF. For the CDR3, the DNA is TGTGCCAGTAGTATAGTTGGGGAGATCACTGAAGCTTTCTTT.

As concerns this clonotype: A single base separates this from a much larger clone, so it may be a read error. V usage is TRBV12-3 or TRBV12-4 and J usage is TRBJ2-7; 9 nucleotides match TRBD2. The CDR3 consists of 14 residues. The V and J ends lost 5 bases and 2 bases, in that order; junction bases with no gene match: 4. The CDR3 reads CASSLLAGTYEQYF. CDR3 DNA: TGTGCCAGCAGTCTTCTAGCGGGGACCTACGAGCAGTACTTC.

This clonotype occurred many times. The chain couples TRBV7-9 to TRBJ1-4; TRBD1 matches at 9 bases. This CDR3 is built from 15 residues. The trim removed 4 bases at V and 8 bases at J, leaving 8 bases unmatched. Germline CDR1 is SEHNR and CDR2 is FQNEAQ (reference sequence). CDR3 DNA sequence: TGTGCCAGCAGCTCTAGCTCAACAGGGGGCGAAAAACTGTTTTTT. This translates into CASSSSSTGGEKLFF.

The table lists this clonotype with many counts. This chain joins TRBV20-1 and TRBJ1-1; weak D call: TRBD1 (6 bases). This CDR3 is 14 amino acids long. Per the germline V gene, CDR1 is DFQATT and CDR2 is SNEGSKA (reference sequence). The V and J ends lost 5 bases and 2 bases respectively, with 15 bases between them. The CDR3 region has the DNA TGCAGTGCTGGACGAAAGGACAGTAACACTGAAGCTTTCTTT. Translation gives CSAGRKDSNTEAFF.

Many counts were recorded for this clonotype. The chain employs TRBV27 and TRBJ2-3; no firm D call. V lost 2 bases, J lost 2 bases, and 14 bases lay in between. Germline V gives CDR1 MNHEY, CDR2 SMNVEV (reference sequence). The CDR3 extends over 16 amino acids. CDR3 loop: CASSLAVLGPTDTQYF. CDR3 DNA: TGTGCCAGCAGTTTAGCCGTTTTAGGTCCCACAGATACGCAGTATTTT.

There are many counts of this clonotype. V and J are TRBV29-1 and TRBJ1-1; D remains unclear. The CDR3 totals 14 residues. Trimming took off 0 bases at V and 3 bases at J, with 11 bases between the two ends. Germline V gene data show CDR1 as SQVTM and CDR2 as ANQGSEA. In DNA form, the CDR3 reads TGCAGCGTTGAAGAGCGGAGATCCGACACTGAAGCTTTCTTT. Amino acids: CSVEERRSDTEAFF.

This clonotype occurred many times. This chain joins TRBV28 and TRBJ1-5; D call uncertain. The CDR3 runs to 13 residues. Trimming cost V 6 bases and J 6 bases, with 12 bases left between them. Germline CDR1 MDHEN, CDR2 SYDVKM. This CDR3 is CASSIPGTQPQHF. CDR3 bases: TGTGCCAGCAGCATACCCGGTACTCAGCCCCAGCATTTT.

The table lists this clonotype with many counts. The chain couples TRBV6-2 or TRBV6-3 to TRBJ2-1, with TRBD2 as a possible D gene (5 bases). Trimming removed 3 bases at V and 8 bases at J, with 8 bases between. The CDR3 contains 12 residues. CDR1 is MNHEY and CDR2 is SVGEGT in the germline V gene. CDR3 loop: CASSYGSDEQFF. DNA for the CDR3: TGTGCCAGCAGTTATGGTAGCGATGAGCAGTTCTTC.

V is TRBV7-3 and J is TRBJ2-1, with D possibly matching TRBD1 (7 bases). The CDR3 loop spans 16 amino acids. CDR1 is SGHTA, CDR2 FQGTGA, per germline. V was pared by 6 bases and J by 5 bases, with 20 bases between. In nucleotides, the CDR3 is TGTGCCAGCAGTTTGGTTGGAGGCAGGGGGGACAATGAGCAGTTCTTC. The encoded protein is CASSLVGGRGDNEQFF.

There are many counts of this clonotype. The rearrangement joins TRBV28 to TRBJ1-5; D is perhaps TRBD1 (5 bases). There are 16 residues in the CDR3. V was clipped by 0 bases and J by 7 bases, with 16 bases between them. Germline lookup yields CDR1 MDHEN and CDR2 SYDVKM. The CDR3 spells CASSLWLKGRDQPQHF. CDR3 nucleotides: TGTGCCAGCAGTTTATGGTTGAAGGGAAGGGACCAGCCCCAGCATTTT.

This clonotype has ten or more counts. This chain links TRBV6-1 with TRBJ1-2; 8 positions agree with TRBD1. J lost 5 bases, V lost 7 bases, and 6 bases had no gene match. From germline, CDR1 is MNHNS and CDR2 SASEGT. There are 13 residues in the CDR3. CDR3 residues: CASNYRGTYGYTF. CDR3 in DNA: TGTGCCAGCAACTACAGGGGGACGTATGGCTACACCTTC.

The sample holds many counts of this clonotype. J is TRBJ2-1 and V is TRBV27; D is possibly TRBD2 (6 bases). The germline V gene has CDR1 MNHEY and CDR2 SMNVEV (reference sequence). The CDR3 extends over 15 amino acids. The V end was cut by 2 bases, the J end by 7 bases, with 15 bases between. The CDR3 DNA sequence: TGTGCCAGCAGTTTAAGGGGTTTAGCGGAGAATGAGCAGTTCTTC. Translating gives CASSLRGLAENEQFF.

This clonotype showed up just a few times. The chain is built from TRBV28 and TRBJ1-5; 7 bases match TRBD1. This CDR3 spans 17 amino acids. Trimming removed 10 bases from V and 1 base from J; junction bases left unmatched: 16. The V gene's germline CDR1 is MDHEN and CDR2 SYDVKM. The CDR3 sequence is CATRQGARYRSNQPQHF. In DNA form, the CDR3 reads TGTGCCACCCGACAGGGAGCCCGCTATAGGAGCAATCAGCCCCAGCATTTT.

This clonotype was picked up many times. This chain connects TRBV20-1 to TRBJ2-5, with 9 bases that match TRBD1. Trimming removed 4 bases from V and 5 bases from J; junction bases left unmatched: 5. CDR1 is DFQATT and CDR2 is SNEGSKA in the germline V gene (reference sequence). The CDR3 runs to 13 residues. The CDR3 sequence: CSAITGGRETQYF. The CDR3 DNA follows: TGCAGTGCTATCACAGGGGGCAGGGAGACCCAGTACTTC.

This clonotype was detected a few times. The chain uses TRBV5-1 and TRBJ1-6, with D tentatively TRBD1 (5 bases). The CDR3 totals 15 residues. The V gene lost 3 bases and the J gene lost 8 bases, with 15 bases spanning the gap. CDR1 SGHRS and CDR2 YFSETQ come from the germline V gene. The CDR3 DNA follows: TGCGCCAGCAGCTCCTCCCTCAGGGACGATTCACCCCTCCACTTT. Protein sequence: CASSSSLRDDSPLHF.

In the case of this clonotype: In this CDR3 the conserved last residue, phenylalanine or tryptophan, is missing, so a read error is likely. This rearrangement joins TRBV6-2 or TRBV6-3 to TRBJ2-1; D possibly uses TRBD1 or TRBD2 (5 bases each). The V and J ends lost 5 bases and 5 bases respectively, with 16 bases between them. The germline gives CDR1 MNHEY, CDR2 SVGEGT. This CDR3 spans 15 amino acids. The CDR3 DNA follows: TGTGCCAGCAGTGAAGGTGGGGGTAGGCACAATGAGCAGTTCTCC. Its protein is CASSEGGGRHNEQFS.

The sample holds many counts of this clonotype. The rearrangement uses TRBV20-1 and TRBJ2-1, with D possibly TRBD1 on 6 matching bases. The V gene lost 4 bases and the J gene lost 5 bases, with 15 bases spanning the gap. In germline, CDR1 is DFQATT, CDR2 SNEGSKA (reference sequence). CDR3 size: 14 residues. CDR3 DNA: TGCAGTGCTACCCGGGACAATGGGCACAATGAGCAGTTCTTC. Translating gives CSATRDNGHNEQFF.

This clonotype was seen at least ten times. This chain uses TRBV2 with TRBJ2-1, with 7 bases that match TRBD1. The CDR3 is 15 amino acids. After removal of 4 bases from V and 3 bases from J, the junction contained 6 bases not matched to a gene. Germline CDR1 reads SNHLY; CDR2 reads FYNNEI. The CDR3: CASSVPPGGYNEQFF. The CDR3 coding sequence is TGTGCCAGCAGTGTCCCGCCAGGGGGCTACAATGAGCAGTTCTTC.

In this sample, this clonotype turned up a few times. The gene calls are TRBV9 and TRBJ2-5; TRBD2 aligns across 10 bases. Germline V CDR1 and CDR2: SGDLS, YYNGEE. The J segment lost 3 bases and the V segment lost 3 bases, leaving 5 bases of the junction unmatched. The length of the CDR3 is 15 residues. CDR3 protein: CASSETGTSEETQYF. The DNA for the CDR3 is TGTGCCAGCAGCGAAACCGGGACTAGCGAAGAGACCCAGTACTTC.

The chain joins TRBV2 to TRBJ2-7; the D is unclear. The CDR3 is 15 residues long. V was clipped by 6 bases and J by 1 base, with 16 bases between them. From germline, CDR1 is SNHLY and CDR2 FYNNEI. CDR3 region: CASSESNRDSYEQYF. Here the CDR3 DNA reads TGTGCCAGCAGCGAATCAAATAGGGATTCCTACGAGCAGTACTTC. Full variable domain (missing parts from reference TRBV2 and TRBJ2-7): EPEVTQTPSHQVTQMGQEVILRCVPISNHLYFYWYRQILGQKVEFLVSFYNNEISEKSEIFDDQFSVERPDGSNFTLKIRSTKLEDSAMYFCASSESNRDSYEQYFGPGTRLTVT.

The table lists this clonotype with many counts. This chain links TRBV6-2 or TRBV6-3 with TRBJ2-4; 13 nucleotides line up with TRBD2. V was pared by 2 bases and J by 5 bases, with 3 bases of the junction left unmatched. Germline CDR1 is MNHEY and CDR2 is SVGEGT. The CDR3 extends over 16 amino acids. The CDR3 sequence is CASSYTSGRAENIQYF. CDR3 sequence (DNA): TGTGCCAGCAGTTACACTAGCGGGAGGGCCGAAAACATTCAGTACTTC.

Many counts were recorded for this clonotype. The chain is built from TRBV28 and TRBJ2-7; no clear D. V was shortened by 3 bases and J by 0 bases, with 6 bases between the two germline ends. The CDR3 is made up of 13 amino acids. Germline CDR1 reads MDHEN; CDR2 reads SYDVKM. CDR3 in amino acids: CASSFSTSYEQYF. The CDR3 DNA follows: TGTGCCAGCAGTTTTTCGACCTCCTACGAGCAGTACTTC. The full variable domain, in which reference TRBV28 and TRBJ2-7 provide the parts outside the CDR3, is DVKVTQSSRYLVKRTGEKVFLECVQDMDHENMFWYRQDPGLGLRLIYFSYDVKMKEKGDIPEGYSVSREKKERFSLILESASTNQTSMYLCASSFSTSYEQYFGPGTRLTVT.